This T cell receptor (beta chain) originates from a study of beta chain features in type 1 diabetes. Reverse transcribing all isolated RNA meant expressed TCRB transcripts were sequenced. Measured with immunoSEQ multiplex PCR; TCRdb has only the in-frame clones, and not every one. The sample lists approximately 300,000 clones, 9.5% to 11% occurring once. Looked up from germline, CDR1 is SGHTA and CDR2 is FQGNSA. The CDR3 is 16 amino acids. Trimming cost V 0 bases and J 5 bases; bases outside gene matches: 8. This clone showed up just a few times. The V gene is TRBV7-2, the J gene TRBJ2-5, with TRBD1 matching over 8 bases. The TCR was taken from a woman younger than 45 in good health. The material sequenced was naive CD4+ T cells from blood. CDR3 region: CASSLAAQGAWETQYF. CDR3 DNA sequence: TGTGCCAGCAGCTTAGCTGCCCAGGGGGCTTGGGAGACCCAGTACTTC.